A selection of T cell receptor beta chains follows, all from one sample in a study of T cells in Graves' hyperthyroidism and ophthalmopathy. One entry per CDR3 protein results from TCRdb running MiXCR on the multiplex PCR reads. Of more than 550,000 distinct CDR3 sequences listed, roughly 17% were seen once; the top ten hold around 16%. Sequencing was done on a sample of blood. Source of these receptors: a man aged 50 to 60 with Graves' hyperthyroidism. CDR3s include the opening cysteine and the closing phenylalanine or tryptophan. A D gene is named only where the DNA matches it firmly. Clone size, where shown, is once, few, many, or a class for clones that have expanded.

.	15	TRBD1	TRBV6-2/TRBV6-3	TRBJ1-1	CASSKQGAGVTEAFF	TGTGCCAGCAGTAAACAGGGGGCTGGAGTCACTGAAGCTTTCTTT
many	12	.	TRBV18	TRBJ2-7	CASSPGAVEQYF	TGTGCCAGCTCACCAGGGGCCGTTGAGCAGTACTTC
many	17	TRBD1	TRBV28	TRBJ2-5	CASSTGQGFNLGETQYF	TGTGCCAGCAGTACGGGACAGGGTTTTAACCTTGGGGAGACCCAGTACTTC
.	17	.	TRBV19	TRBJ2-3	CASSKIGAAANTDTQYF	TGTGCCAGTAGTAAGATCGGCGCAGCGGCCAACACAGATACGCAGTATTTT
many	14	.	TRBV20-1	TRBJ2-1	CSAIAESSYNEQFF	TGCAGTGCCATAGCGGAGAGCTCCTACAATGAGCAGTTCTTC
.	16	.	TRBV5-1	TRBJ1-1	CASSLEEFVWNTKAFF	TGCGCCAGCAGCTTGGAGGAGTTCGTATGGAACACTAAAGCTTTCTTT
many	15	.	TRBV6-1	TRBJ1-2	CASSPTTGEFYGYTF	TGTGCCAGCAGTCCGACGACAGGAGAGTTCTATGGCTACACCTTC
many	15	TRBD1	TRBV9	TRBJ2-7	CASSTRTGGSYEQYF	TGTGCCAGCAGCACCCGGACAGGGGGGTCTTACGAGCAGTACTTC
few	16	TRBD2	TRBV14	TRBJ2-7	CASSLRLAGVIYEQYF	TGTGCCAGCAGCCTCAGACTAGCGGGAGTGATCTACGAGCAGTACTTC
few	14	TRBD2	TRBV20-1	TRBJ2-5	CSAQKTSGKETQYF	TGCAGTGCTCAGAAGACTAGCGGGAAAGAGACCCAGTACTTC
few	13	.	TRBV4-3	TRBJ2-5	CASSQTSQETQYF	TGCGCCAGCAGCCAAACATCCCAAGAGACCCAGTACTTC
.	15	.	TRBV7-9	TRBJ1-6	CASSVRGAYNSPLHF	TGTGCCAGCAGCGTAAGGGGGGCCTATAATTCACCCCTCCACTTT
many	15	.	TRBV2	TRBJ1-5	CASSETRQSNQPQHF	TGTGCCAGCAGTGAAACGCGGCAGAGCAATCAGCCCCAGCATTTT
.	15	TRBD1	TRBV28	TRBJ1-2	CASTDTTGRNYGYTF	TGTGCCAGCACCGATACGACAGGGCGTAACTATGGCTACACCTTC
few	14	.	TRBV19	TRBJ1-5	CASGVRDVNQPQHF	TGTGCCAGTGGGGTCAGGGATGTTAATCAGCCCCAGCATTTT
.	14	.	TRBV28	TRBJ1-2	CASSLPFPGAGYTF	TGTGCCAGCAGTTTGCCTTTCCCAGGGGCGGGCTACACCTTC
many	14	.	TRBV7-8	TRBJ1-2	CASSRALGDYGYTF	TGTGCCAGCAGCAGGGCTTTGGGGGACTATGGCTACACCTTC
many	15	.	TRBV6-1	TRBJ1-1	CASSHDRTKNTEAFF	TGTGCCAGCAGTCATGACAGGACTAAGAACACTGAAGCTTTCTTT
many	17	TRBD2	TRBV15	TRBJ2-5	CATSRERGLAGGETQYF	TGTGCCACCAGCAGAGAGCGCGGACTAGCGGGAGGAGAGACCCAGTACTTC
once	10	.	TRBV20-1	TRBJ2-5	CSARDWTQYF	TGCAGTGCTAGAGATTGGACCCAGTACTTC
few	14	TRBD1	TRBV30	TRBJ2-7	CAWREGDSSYEQYF	TGTGCCTGGAGGGAAGGGGACAGCTCCTACGAGCAGTACTTC
few	19	TRBD2	TRBV9	TRBJ2-1	CASSVAVGHKTSGSNEQFF	TGTGCCAGCAGCGTAGCCGTTGGGCACAAGACTAGCGGTTCTAATGAGCAGTTCTTC
many	14	.	TRBV28	TRBJ2-7	CASSLGGSFYEQYF	TGTGCCAGCAGTTTAGGGGGATCATTTTACGAGCAGTACTTC
many	16	TRBD2	TRBV5-5	TRBJ2-1	CASSFPRGLADNEQFF	TGTGCCAGCAGCTTCCCGAGGGGACTAGCGGACAATGAGCAGTTCTTC
many	16	.	TRBV2	TRBJ1-3	CASTGEVMSSGNTIYF	TGTGCCAGCACTGGGGAGGTTATGAGCTCTGGAAACACCATATATTTT
many	17	.	TRBV19	TRBJ1-1	CASSTGWGQGSSTEAFF	TGTGCCAGTAGTACGGGTTGGGGCCAGGGTTCAAGCACTGAAGCTTTCTTT
few	11	.	TRBV30	TRBJ2-5	CAWNLEGRSDF	TGTGCCTGGAACCTAGAGGGGCGATCGGACTTC
few	13	.	TRBV2	TRBJ2-7	CASSPPQTYEQYF	TGTGCCAGCAGTCCTCCTCAAACCTACGAGCAGTACTTC
many	16	TRBD1	TRBV28	TRBJ1-6	CASSSLYRGRNSPLHF	TGTGCCAGCAGTTCCCTCTACAGGGGGCGAAATTCACCCCTCCACTTT
many	15	.	TRBV3-1	TRBJ1-5	CASSQSQGAHQPQHF	TGTGCCAGCAGCCAATCCCAAGGGGCTCATCAGCCCCAGCATTTT
.	13	.	TRBV29-1	TRBJ2-3	CSVGLLITDTQYF	TGCAGCGTTGGACTTTTAATCACAGATACGCAGTATTTT
few	12	.	TRBV4-1	TRBJ1-1	CASSQEQGSAFF	TGCGCCAGCAGCCAAGAGCAGGGTAGCGCTTTCTTT